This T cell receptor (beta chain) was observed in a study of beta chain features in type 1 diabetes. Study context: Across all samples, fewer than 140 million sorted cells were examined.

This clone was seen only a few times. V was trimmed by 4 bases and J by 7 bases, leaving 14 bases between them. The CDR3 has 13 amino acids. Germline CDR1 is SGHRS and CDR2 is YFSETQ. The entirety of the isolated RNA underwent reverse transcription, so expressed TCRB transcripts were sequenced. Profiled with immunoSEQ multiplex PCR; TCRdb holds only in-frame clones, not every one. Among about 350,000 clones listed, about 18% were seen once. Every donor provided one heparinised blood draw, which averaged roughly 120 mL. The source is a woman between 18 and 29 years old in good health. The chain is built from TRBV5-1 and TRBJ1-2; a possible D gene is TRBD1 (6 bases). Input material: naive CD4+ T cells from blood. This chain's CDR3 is CASSPNRETGYTF. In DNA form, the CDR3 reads TGCGCCAGCAGCCCCAACAGGGAGACTGGCTACACCTTC.